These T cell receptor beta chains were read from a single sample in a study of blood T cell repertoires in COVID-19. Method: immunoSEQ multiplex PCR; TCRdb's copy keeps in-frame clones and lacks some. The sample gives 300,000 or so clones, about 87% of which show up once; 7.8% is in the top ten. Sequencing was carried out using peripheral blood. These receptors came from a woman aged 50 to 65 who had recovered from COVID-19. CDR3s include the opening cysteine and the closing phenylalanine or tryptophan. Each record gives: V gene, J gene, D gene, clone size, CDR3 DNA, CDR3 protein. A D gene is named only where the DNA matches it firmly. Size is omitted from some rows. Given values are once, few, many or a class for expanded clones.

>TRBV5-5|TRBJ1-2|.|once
TGTGCCAGCAGAACAGCCTTTGAAGGCTATGGCTACACCTTC
CASRTAFEGYGYTF
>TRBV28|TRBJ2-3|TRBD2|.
TGTGCCAGCAGTTTCCGGACTAGACACACAGATACGCAGTATTTT
CASSFRTRHTDTQYF
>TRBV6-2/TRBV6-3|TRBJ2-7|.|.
TGTGCCAGCAGTTTTGCGGGCTACGAGCAGTACTTC
CASSFAGYEQYF
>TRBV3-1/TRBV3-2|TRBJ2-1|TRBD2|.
TGTGCCAGCAGCCAAGTCCGGACTAGCGAGCAGTTCTTC
CASSQVRTSEQFF
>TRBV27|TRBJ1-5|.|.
TGTGCCAGCAGTTTGTGGGCAGGGTCAAATCAGCCCCAGCATTTT
CASSLWAGSNQPQHF
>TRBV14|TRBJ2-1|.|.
TGTGCCAGCAGCGCAGGGCGCTCTTATTACAATGAGCAGTTCTTC
CASSAGRSYYNEQFF
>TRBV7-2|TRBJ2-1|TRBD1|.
TGTGCCAGCAGCTTAGGGGGACAGGGAAATGAGCAGTTCTTC
CASSLGGQGNEQFF
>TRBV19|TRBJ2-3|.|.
TGTGCCAGTAGTATGGTGGGTGGCAGGGCGGTCGCAGATACGCAGTATTTT
CASSMVGGRAVADTQYF
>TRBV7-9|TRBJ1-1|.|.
TGTGCCAGCAGCTTAGTACCAGGACACCGAAACACTGAAGCTTTCTTT
CASSLVPGHRNTEAFF
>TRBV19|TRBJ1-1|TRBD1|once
TGTGCCAGTAGTATAGATGTCAGGGACAGGAACACTGAAGCTTTCTTT
CASSIDVRDRNTEAFF
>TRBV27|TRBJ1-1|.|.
TGTGCCAGCAGCCCCTTGAGGGGGGGGAACACTGAAGCTTTCTTT
CASSPLRGGNTEAFF
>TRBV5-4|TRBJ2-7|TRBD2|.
TGTGCCAGCAGCTACAGGACTAGCGGGAGCCCCTTTAACTTC
CASSYRTSGSPFNF
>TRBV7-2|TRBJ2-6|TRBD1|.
TGTGCCAGCAGCTCCGGGACAGGGGGCGTTGGGGCCAACGTCCTGACTTTC
CASSSGTGGVGANVLTF
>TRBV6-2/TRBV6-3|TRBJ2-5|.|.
TGTGCCAGCAGTCAACAAAGAGGAAAGGAGACCCAGTACTTC
CASSQQRGKETQYF
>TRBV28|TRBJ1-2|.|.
TGTGCCAGCACTCGGGTTGGAGGCTACACCTTC
CASTRVGGYTF
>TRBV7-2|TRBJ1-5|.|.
TGTGCCAGCAGCTACAGGAACAATCAGCCCCAGCATTTT
CASSYRNNQPQHF
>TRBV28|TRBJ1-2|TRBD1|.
TGTGCCAGCACAGGGGGCGCATCGGTGGGCTATGGCTACACCTTC
CASTGGASVGYGYTF
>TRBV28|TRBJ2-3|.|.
TGTGCCAGCAGCGATCCGGGAAGGGGCACAGATACGCAGTATTTT
CASSDPGRGTDTQYF
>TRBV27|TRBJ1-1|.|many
TGTGCCAGCAGTTTGAACATGAACACTGAAGCTTTCTTT
CASSLNMNTEAFF
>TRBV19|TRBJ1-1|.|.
TGTGCCAGTAGTATACAGGATAAGAACACTGAAGCTTTCTTT
CASSIQDKNTEAFF
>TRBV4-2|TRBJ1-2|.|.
TGTGCCAGCAGCCTTAACAGAATATCTAACTATGGCTACACCTTC
CASSLNRISNYGYTF
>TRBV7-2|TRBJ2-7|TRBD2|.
TGTGCCAGCTCCCGGGAGGGCGGGAGTGGAGTGGAGTACTTC
CASSREGGSGVEYF
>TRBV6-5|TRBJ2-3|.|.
TGTGCCACCGAGGGTATCGGCACAGATACGCAGTATTTT
CATEGIGTDTQYF